This T cell receptor (beta chain) comes out of a study of brain T cells in children with intractable seizures. This table comes from immunoSEQ multiplex PCR, and its TCRdb copy is limited to in-frame clones, with some not included. The data contain some 64,000 clones, more than 95% of them singletons. The sequenced cases were selected for having the highest brain T cell transcript signatures. The germline CDR1 and CDR2 sequences are MNHEY and SVGAGI. The CDR3 runs 14 residues. Trimming shortened V by 5 bases and J by 5 bases, and 16 bases separated the two germline ends. In its sample, this clone was seen once.

The specimen comprised peripheral blood, sampled at surgery. The V gene is TRBV6-5, the J gene TRBJ2-7, with D perhaps TRBD1 (5 bases). This clonotype was obtained from a boy in the first two years of life with focal cortical dysplasia and intractable seizures. This CDR3 is CASSRAGLRNEQYF. The CDR3, as DNA: TGTGCCAGCAGTCGGGCAGGGCTAAGGAACGAGCAGTACTTC.